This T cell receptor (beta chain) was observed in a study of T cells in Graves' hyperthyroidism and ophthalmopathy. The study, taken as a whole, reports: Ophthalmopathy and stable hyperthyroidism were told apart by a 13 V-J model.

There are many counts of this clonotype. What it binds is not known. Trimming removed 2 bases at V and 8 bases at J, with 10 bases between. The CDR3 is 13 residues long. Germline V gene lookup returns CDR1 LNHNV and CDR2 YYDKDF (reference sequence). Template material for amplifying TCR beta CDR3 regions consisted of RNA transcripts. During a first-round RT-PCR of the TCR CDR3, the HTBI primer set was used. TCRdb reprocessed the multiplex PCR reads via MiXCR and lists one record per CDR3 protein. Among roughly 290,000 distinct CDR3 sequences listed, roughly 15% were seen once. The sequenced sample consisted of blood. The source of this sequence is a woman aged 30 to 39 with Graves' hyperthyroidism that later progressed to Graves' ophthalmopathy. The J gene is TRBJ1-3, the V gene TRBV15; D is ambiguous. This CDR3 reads CATSRPERDTIYF. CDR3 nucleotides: TGTGCCACCAGCAGACCCGAGCGCGACACCATATATTTT.